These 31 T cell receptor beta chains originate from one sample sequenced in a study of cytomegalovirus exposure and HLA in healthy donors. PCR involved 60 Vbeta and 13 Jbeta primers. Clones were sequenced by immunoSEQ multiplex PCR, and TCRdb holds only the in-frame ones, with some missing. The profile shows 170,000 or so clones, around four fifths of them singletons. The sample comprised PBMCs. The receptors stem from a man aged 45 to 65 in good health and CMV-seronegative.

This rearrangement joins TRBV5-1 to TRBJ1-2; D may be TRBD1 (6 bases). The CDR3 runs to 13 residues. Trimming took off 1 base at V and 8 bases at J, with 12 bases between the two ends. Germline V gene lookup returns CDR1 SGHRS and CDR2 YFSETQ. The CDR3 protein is CASSLTGIGGYTF. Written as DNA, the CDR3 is TGCGCCAGCAGCTTGACAGGGATCGGCGGCTACACCTTC.

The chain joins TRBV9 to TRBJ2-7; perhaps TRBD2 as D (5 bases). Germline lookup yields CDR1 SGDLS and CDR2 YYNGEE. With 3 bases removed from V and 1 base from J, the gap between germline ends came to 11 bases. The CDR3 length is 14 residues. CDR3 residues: CASSAGLDSYEQYF. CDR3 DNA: TGTGCCAGCAGCGCAGGACTTGATTCCTACGAGCAGTACTTC.

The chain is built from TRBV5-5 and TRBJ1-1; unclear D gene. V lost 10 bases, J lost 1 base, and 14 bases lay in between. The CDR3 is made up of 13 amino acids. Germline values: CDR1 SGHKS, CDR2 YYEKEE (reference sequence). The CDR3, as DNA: TGTGCCTCAATAGAGTCAGGGAACACTGAAGCTTTCTTT. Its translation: CASIESGNTEAFF.

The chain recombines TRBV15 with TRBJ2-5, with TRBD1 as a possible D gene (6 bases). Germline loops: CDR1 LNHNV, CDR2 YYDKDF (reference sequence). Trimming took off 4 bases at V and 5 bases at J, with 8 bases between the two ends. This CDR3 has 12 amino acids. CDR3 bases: TGTGCCACCAGCATTGACAGGGAGACCCAGTACTTC. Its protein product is CATSIDRETQYF.

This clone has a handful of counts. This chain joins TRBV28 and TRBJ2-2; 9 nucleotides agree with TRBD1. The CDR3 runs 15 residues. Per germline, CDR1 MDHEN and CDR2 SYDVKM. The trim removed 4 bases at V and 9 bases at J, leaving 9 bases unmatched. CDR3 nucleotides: TGTGCCAGCAGTTATATTGGGACAGGGTACCGGGAGCTGTTTTTT. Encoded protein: CASSYIGTGYRELFF.

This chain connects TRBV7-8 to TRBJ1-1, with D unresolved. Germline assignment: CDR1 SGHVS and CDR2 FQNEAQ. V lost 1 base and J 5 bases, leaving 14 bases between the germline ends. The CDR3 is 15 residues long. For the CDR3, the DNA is TGTGCCAGCAGCTTAGTTTTGGCAGGAGGGACTGAAGCTTTCTTT. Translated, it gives CASSLVLAGGTEAFF.

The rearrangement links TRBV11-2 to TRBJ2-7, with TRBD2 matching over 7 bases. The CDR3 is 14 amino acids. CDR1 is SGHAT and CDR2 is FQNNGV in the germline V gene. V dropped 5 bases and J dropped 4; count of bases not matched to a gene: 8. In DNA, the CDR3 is TGTGCCAGCAGCCAAATAATAGCGGGTTACGAGCAGTACTTC. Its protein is CASSQIIAGYEQYF. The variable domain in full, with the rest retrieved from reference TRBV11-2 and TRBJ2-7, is EAGVAQSPRYKIIEKRQSVAFWCNPISGHATLYWYQQILGQGPKLLIQFQNNGVVDDSQLPKDRFSAERLKGVDSTLKIQPAKLEDSAVYLCASSQIIAGYEQYFGPGTRLTVT.

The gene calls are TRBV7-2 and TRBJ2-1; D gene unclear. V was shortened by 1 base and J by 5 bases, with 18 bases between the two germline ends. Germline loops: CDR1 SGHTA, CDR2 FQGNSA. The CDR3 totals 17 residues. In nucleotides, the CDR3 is TGTGCCAGCAGCTTAGATCCCGTCCCTTCGTCTGACAATGAGCAGTTCTTC. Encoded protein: CASSLDPVPSSDNEQFF.

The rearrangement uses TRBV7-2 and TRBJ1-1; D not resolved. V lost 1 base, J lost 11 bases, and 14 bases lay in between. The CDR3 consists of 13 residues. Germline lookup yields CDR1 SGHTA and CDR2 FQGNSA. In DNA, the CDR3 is TGTGCCAGCAGCTTAGTAGAGGGCAGCGACGCTTTCTTT. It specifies CASSLVEGSDAFF.

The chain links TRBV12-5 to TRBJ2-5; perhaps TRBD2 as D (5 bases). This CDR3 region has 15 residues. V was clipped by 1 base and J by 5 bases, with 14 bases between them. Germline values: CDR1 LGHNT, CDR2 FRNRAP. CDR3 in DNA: TGTGCTAGTGGTTTGGGATCGTTCCCGGGGGAGACCCAGTACTTC. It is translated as CASGLGSFPGETQYF.

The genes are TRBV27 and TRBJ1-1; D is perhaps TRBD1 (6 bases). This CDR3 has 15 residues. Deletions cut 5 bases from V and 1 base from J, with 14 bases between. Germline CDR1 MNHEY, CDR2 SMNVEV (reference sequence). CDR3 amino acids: CASSRLLGQNTEAFF. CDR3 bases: TGTGCCAGCAGTCGGTTGTTGGGACAGAACACTGAAGCTTTCTTT.

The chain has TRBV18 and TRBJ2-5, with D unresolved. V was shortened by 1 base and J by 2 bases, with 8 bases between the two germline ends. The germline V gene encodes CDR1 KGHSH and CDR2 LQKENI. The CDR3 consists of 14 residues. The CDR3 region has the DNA TGTGCCAGCTCACCACTCAGGCAGCAAGAGACCCAGTACTTC. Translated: CASSPLRQQETQYF.

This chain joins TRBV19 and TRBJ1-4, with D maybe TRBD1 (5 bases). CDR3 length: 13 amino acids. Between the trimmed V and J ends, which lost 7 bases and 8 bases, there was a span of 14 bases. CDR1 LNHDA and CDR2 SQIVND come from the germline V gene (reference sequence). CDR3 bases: TGTGCCAGTACAAACCAGGGATGGGAAAAACTGTTTTTT. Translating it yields CASTNQGWEKLFF.

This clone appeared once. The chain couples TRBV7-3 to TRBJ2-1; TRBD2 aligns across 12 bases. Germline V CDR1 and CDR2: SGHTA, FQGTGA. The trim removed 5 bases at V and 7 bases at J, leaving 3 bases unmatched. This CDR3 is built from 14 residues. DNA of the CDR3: TGTGCCAGCAGCCCTAGCGGGGGGGTTAATGAGCAGTTCTTC. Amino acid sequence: CASSPSGGVNEQFF.

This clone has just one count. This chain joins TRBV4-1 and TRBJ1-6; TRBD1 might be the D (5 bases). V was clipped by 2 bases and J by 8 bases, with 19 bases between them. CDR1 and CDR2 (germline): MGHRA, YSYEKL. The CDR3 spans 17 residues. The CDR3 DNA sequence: TGCGCCAGCAGCCAACCTCCTCCTGGCAGGGAACATTCACCCCTCCACTTT. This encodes CASSQPPPGREHSPLHF.

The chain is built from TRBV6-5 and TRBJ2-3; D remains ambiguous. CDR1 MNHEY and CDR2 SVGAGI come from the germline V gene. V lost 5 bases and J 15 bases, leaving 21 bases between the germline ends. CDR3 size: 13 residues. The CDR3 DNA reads TGTGCCAGCAGTCCGTACGAGGCCCCTTGGGTTTATTTT. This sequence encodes CASSPYEAPWVYF.

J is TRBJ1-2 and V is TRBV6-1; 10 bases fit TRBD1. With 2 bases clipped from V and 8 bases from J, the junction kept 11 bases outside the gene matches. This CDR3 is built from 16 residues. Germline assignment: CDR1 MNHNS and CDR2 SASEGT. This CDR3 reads CASSETGRDRGLGYTF. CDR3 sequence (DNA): TGTGCCAGCAGTGAAACCGGCCGGGACAGGGGCCTAGGCTACACCTTC.

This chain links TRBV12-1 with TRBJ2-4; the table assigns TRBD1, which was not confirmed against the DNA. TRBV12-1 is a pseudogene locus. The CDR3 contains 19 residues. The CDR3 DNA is TGTGCCAGCAGCTTTTACGAAGCCCGGGACAGTAGAGGCAAAAACATTCAGTACTTC. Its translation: CASSFYEARDSRGKNIQYF.

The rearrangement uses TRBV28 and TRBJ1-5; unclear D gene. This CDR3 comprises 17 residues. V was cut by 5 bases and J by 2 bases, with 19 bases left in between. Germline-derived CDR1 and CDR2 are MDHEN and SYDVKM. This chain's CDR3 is CASSPPRGPGGNQPQHF. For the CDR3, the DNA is TGTGCCAGCAGTCCCCCCCGAGGGCCTGGAGGCAATCAGCCCCAGCATTTT.

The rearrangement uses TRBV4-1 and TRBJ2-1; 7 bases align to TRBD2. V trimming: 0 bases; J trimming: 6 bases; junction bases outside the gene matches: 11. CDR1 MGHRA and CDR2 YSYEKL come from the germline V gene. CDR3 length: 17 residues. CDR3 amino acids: CASSQDPRSSGPNEQFF. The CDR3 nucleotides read TGCGCCAGCAGCCAAGACCCACGTAGTAGCGGGCCCAATGAGCAGTTCTTC.

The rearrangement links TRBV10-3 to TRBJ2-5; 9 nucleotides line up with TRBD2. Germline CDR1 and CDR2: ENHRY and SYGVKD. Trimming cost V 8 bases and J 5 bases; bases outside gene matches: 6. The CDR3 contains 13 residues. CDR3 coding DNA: TGTGCCATCCAGCGGGGGGCGGGGGAGACCCAGTACTTC. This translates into CAIQRGAGETQYF.

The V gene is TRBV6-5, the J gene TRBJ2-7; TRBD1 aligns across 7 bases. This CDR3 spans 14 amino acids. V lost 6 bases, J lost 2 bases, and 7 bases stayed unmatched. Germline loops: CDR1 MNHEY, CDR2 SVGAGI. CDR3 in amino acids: CASSHPDRPYEQYF. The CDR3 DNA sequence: TGTGCCAGCAGCCACCCGGACAGGCCCTACGAGCAGTACTTC.

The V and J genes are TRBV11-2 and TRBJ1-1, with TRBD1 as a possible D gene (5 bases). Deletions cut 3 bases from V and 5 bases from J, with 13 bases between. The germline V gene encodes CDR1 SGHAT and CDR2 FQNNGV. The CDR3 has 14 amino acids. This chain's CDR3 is CASSFSEGWTEAFF. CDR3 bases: TGTGCCAGCAGCTTTTCGGAGGGGTGGACTGAAGCTTTCTTT.

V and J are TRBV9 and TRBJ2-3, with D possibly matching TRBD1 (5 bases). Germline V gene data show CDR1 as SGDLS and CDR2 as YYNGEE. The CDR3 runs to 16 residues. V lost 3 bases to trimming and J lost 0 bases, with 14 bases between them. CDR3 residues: CASSGTQASSTDTQYF. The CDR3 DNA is TGTGCCAGCAGCGGAACACAGGCAAGTAGCACAGATACGCAGTATTTT.

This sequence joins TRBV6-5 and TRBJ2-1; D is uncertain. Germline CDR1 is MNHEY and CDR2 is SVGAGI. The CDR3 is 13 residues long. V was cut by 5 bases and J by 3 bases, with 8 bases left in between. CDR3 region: CASSPQIYNEQFF. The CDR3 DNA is TGTGCCAGCAGTCCTCAGATCTACAATGAGCAGTTCTTC.

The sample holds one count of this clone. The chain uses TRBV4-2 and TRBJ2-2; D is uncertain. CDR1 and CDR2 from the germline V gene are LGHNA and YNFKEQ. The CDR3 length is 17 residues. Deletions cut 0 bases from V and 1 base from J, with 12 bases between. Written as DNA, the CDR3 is TGTGCCAGCAGCCAAGATCTATGGGCAATGAACACCGGGGAGCTGTTTTTT. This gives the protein CASSQDLWAMNTGELFF.

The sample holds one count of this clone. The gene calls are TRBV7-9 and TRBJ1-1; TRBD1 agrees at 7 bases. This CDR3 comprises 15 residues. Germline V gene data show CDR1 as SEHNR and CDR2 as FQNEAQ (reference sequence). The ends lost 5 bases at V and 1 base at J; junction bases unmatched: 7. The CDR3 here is CASSARQGPNTEAFF. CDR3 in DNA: TGTGCCAGCAGCGCCCGACAGGGACCGAACACTGAAGCTTTCTTT. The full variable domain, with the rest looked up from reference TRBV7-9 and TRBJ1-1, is DTGVSQNPRHKITKRGQNVTFRCDPISEHNRLYWYRQTLGQGPEFLTYFQNEAQLEKSRLLSDRFSAERPKGSFSTLEIQRTEQGDSAMYLCASSARQGPNTEAFFGQGTRLTVV.

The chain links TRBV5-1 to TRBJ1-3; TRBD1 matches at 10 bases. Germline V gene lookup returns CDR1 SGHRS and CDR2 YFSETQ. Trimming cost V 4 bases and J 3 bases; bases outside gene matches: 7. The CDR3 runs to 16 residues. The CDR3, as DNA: TGCGCCAGCAGCGATTCGACAGGGGGCTTTGGAAACACCATATATTTT. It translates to CASSDSTGGFGNTIYF.

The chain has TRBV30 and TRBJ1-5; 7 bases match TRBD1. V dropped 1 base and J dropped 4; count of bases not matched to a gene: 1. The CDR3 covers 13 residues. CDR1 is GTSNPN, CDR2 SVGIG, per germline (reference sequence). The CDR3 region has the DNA TGTGCCTGGAGTGGACAGGGTAATCAGCCCCAGCATTTT. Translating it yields CAWSGQGNQPQHF.

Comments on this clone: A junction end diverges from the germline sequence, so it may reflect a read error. CDR3 protein: CASSPDSEETQYF. Written as DNA, the CDR3 is TGTGCTAGCAGCCCCGACAGCGAAGAGACCCAGTACTTC. The chain joins TRBV7-7 to TRBJ2-5; D is possibly TRBD1 (5 bases). CDR1 and CDR2 (germline): SSHAT, FNYEAQ (reference sequence). The length of the CDR3 is 13 residues.

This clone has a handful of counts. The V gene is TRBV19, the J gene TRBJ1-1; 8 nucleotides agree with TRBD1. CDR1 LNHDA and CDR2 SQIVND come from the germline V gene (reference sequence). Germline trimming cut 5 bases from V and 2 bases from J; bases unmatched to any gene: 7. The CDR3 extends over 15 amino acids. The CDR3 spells CASSAPGQANTEAFF. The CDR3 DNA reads TGTGCCAGTAGTGCGCCGGGACAGGCAAACACTGAAGCTTTCTTT.